The rows below give T cell receptor beta chains drawn from one sample of a study of T cell responses to AZD1222 COVID-19 vaccine. Assay: immunoSEQ multiplex PCR; the TCRdb copy retains only in-frame clones and omits some. The sample shows about 120,000 clones, roughly 92% of them seen only once. The material was peripheral blood, obtained on day 0 of AZD1222 vaccination. The receptors originated from an adult in good health. CDR3s include the opening cysteine and the closing phenylalanine or tryptophan. The D gene is left open where the match is weak. Clone sizes are given selectively: once, few, many, or a class where the clone is expanded.

size: NA
D: NA
V: TRBV7-9
J: TRBJ2-3
CDR3: CASSLGIGLTDTQYF
DNA: TGTGCCAGCAGCTTAGGTATAGGGCTCACAGATACGCAGTATTTT

size: few
D: NA
V: TRBV28
J: TRBJ1-6
CDR3: CASSFRGSPLHF
DNA: TGTGCCAGCAGTTTCCGCGGTTCACCCCTCCACTTT

size: NA
D: NA
V: TRBV19
J: TRBJ1-3
CDR3: CASFPGTPGNTIYF
DNA: TGTGCCAGTTTTCCCGGGACACCTGGAAACACCATATATTTT

size: NA
D: NA
V: TRBV6-2/TRBV6-3
J: TRBJ1-2
CDR3: CASSDALYGYTF
DNA: TGTGCCAGCAGCGACGCGTTATATGGCTACACCTTC

size: NA
D: NA
V: TRBV2
J: TRBJ1-1
CDR3: CASSGTDRQTEAFF
DNA: TGTGCCAGCAGTGGTACAGACAGACAAACTGAAGCTTTCTTT

size: few
D: NA
V: TRBV5-1
J: TRBJ1-5
CDR3: CASSLEVDQPQHF
DNA: TGCGCCAGCAGCTTGGAAGTGGATCAGCCCCAGCATTTT

size: NA
D: TRBD1
V: TRBV27
J: TRBJ1-5
CDR3: CASSSLTGGYSNQPQHF
DNA: TGTGCCAGCAGTTCCTTGACAGGGGGATATAGCAATCAGCCCCAGCATTTT

size: NA
D: NA
V: TRBV18
J: TRBJ2-2
CDR3: CASSSPTSATGELFF
DNA: TGTGCCAGCTCTTCCCCGACTAGTGCCACCGGGGAGCTGTTTTTT

size: NA
D: NA
V: TRBV6-5
J: TRBJ2-5
CDR3: CASLGAGTETQYF
DNA: TGTGCCAGCCTTGGGGCAGGGACCGAGACCCAGTACTTC

size: NA
D: NA
V: TRBV18
J: TRBJ1-6
CDR3: CASSPAQASPNSPLHF
DNA: TGTGCCAGCTCACCGGCACAGGCCTCCCCTAATTCACCCCTCCACTTT

size: NA
D: TRBD1
V: TRBV19
J: TRBJ2-7
CDR3: CASSHPGQGSTYEQYF
DNA: TGTGCCAGTAGTCATCCGGGACAGGGCTCAACCTACGAGCAGTACTTC

size: NA
D: NA
V: TRBV7-9
J: TRBJ1-1
CDR3: CASSLAGQMNTEAFF
DNA: TGTGCCAGCAGCTTAGCCGGGCAGATGAACACTGAAGCTTTCTTT

size: NA
D: NA
V: TRBV5-1
J: TRBJ1-2
CDR3: CASNEGVGYGYTF
DNA: TGCGCCAGCAATGAGGGGGTAGGCTATGGCTACACCTTC

size: NA
D: TRBD1
V: TRBV19
J: TRBJ1-3
CDR3: CASTPLAGQLGNTIYF
DNA: TGTGCCAGTACCCCCTTGGCGGGACAGCTTGGAAACACCATATATTTT

size: NA
D: NA
V: TRBV9
J: TRBJ1-2
CDR3: CASSKAPGGGYTF
DNA: TGTGCCAGCAGCAAAGCCCCGGGCGGTGGCTACACCTTC

size: NA
D: NA
V: TRBV12-3/TRBV12-4
J: TRBJ2-7
CDR3: CASSLRQGYEQYF
DNA: TGTGCCAGCAGTTTAAGGCAGGGGTACGAGCAGTACTTC

size: NA
D: NA
V: TRBV7-2
J: TRBJ1-2
CDR3: CASSFGQGLNYGYTF
DNA: TGTGCCAGCAGCTTCGGGCAGGGACTAAACTATGGCTACACCTTC

size: NA
D: TRBD1
V: TRBV18
J: TRBJ2-3
CDR3: CASSPPDRGRGTDTQYF
DNA: TGTGCCAGCTCACCCCCGGACAGGGGTCGCGGCACAGATACGCAGTATTTT

size: NA
D: NA
V: TRBV12-5
J: TRBJ2-7
CDR3: CASGLPKTASYEQYF
DNA: TGTGCTAGTGGTTTGCCGAAGACAGCCTCCTACGAGCAGTACTTC

size: NA
D: TRBD1
V: TRBV11-1
J: TRBJ2-5
CDR3: CASSKGWAGGRKYF
DNA: TGTGCCAGCAGCAAGGGATGGGCAGGGGGTCGTAAGTACTTC

size: NA
D: NA
V: TRBV10-2
J: TRBJ1-4
CDR3: CASRPSRGFTNEKLFF
DNA: TGCGCCAGCAGACCATCGAGGGGCTTCACTAATGAAAAACTGTTTTTT

size: NA
D: NA
V: TRBV9
J: TRBJ1-5
CDR3: CASSAEGNNNQPQHF
DNA: TGTGCCAGCAGCGCCGAAGGGAACAACAATCAGCCCCAGCATTTT